Shown below are 26 T cell receptor beta chains from a single sample sequenced in a study of control samples from healthy donors and cancer patients. Assay: immunoSEQ multiplex PCR; the TCRdb copy retains only in-frame clones and omits some. The table shows around 83,000 clones, with approximately 94% occurring only once. Sequenced input: PBMCs. These receptors were obtained from a woman aged 40 to 50 with lung cancer.

The V gene is TRBV27, the J gene TRBJ1-5, with TRBD1 as a possible D gene (6 bases). There are 15 residues in the CDR3. The V and J ends lost 5 bases and 0 bases respectively, with 11 bases between them. Germline values: CDR1 MNHEY, CDR2 SMNVEV (reference sequence). CDR3 nucleotides: TGTGCCAGCAGTGCAGGGGTTTATAGCAATCAGCCCCAGCATTTT. Its translation: CASSAGVYSNQPQHF.

This sequence joins TRBV11-3 and TRBJ1-4, with D hard to call. The V end lost 5 bases, the J end lost 3 bases, and 13 bases lay between the germline ends. This CDR3 has 15 amino acids. Germline CDR1 and CDR2: SGHNT and YENEEA. This chain's CDR3 is CASSPASWANEKLFF. The CDR3 nucleotides are TGTGCCAGCAGCCCCGCTTCGTGGGCTAATGAAAAACTGTTTTTT.

The chain joins TRBV15 to TRBJ1-2; the D gene is possibly TRBD1 (6 bases). CDR3 length: 12 residues. Trimming took off 6 bases at V and 4 bases at J, with 9 bases between the two ends. The germline V gene has CDR1 LNHNV and CDR2 YYDKDF (reference sequence). The CDR3 nucleotides read TGTGCCACCAGGGGGGCTGGCTATGGCTACACCTTC. It specifies CATRGAGYGYTF.

CDR3 DNA: TGTGCCAGCACCGAAATGGCGGCGGGGTTGTACCAAGAGACCCAGTACTTC. It yields the protein CASTEMAAGLYQETQYF. V and J are TRBV5-5 and TRBJ2-5; possibly TRBD2 for D (6 bases). From germline, CDR1 is SGHKS and CDR2 YYEKEE (reference sequence). The CDR3 length is 17 residues. V was cut by 6 bases and J by 0 bases, with 21 bases left in between.

The J gene is TRBJ1-1, the V gene TRBV6-6; possibly TRBD1 for D (5 bases). Per germline, CDR1 MNHNY and CDR2 SVGAGI (reference sequence). V shed 4 bases and J shed 7 bases, with 10 bases lying between them. CDR3 size: 12 residues. CDR3 nucleotides: TGTGCCAGCAGTTTGGCGCAGGGTGAAGCTTTCTTT. It specifies CASSLAQGEAFF.

V gene TRBV28 combines with J gene TRBJ2-1; D perhaps matches TRBD1 (6 bases). The CDR3 extends over 15 amino acids. V dropped 6 bases and J dropped 6 bases, with 18 bases sitting between them. Germline V gives CDR1 MDHEN, CDR2 SYDVKM. As DNA, the CDR3 is TGTGCCAGCAGACAGGGCTTGTTTGGCCGCAATGAGCAGTTCTTC. It codes for CASRQGLFGRNEQFF.

This clone was observed a single time. The chain recombines TRBV4-1 with TRBJ1-2; tentatively, D is TRBD1 (5 bases). The CDR3 contains 15 residues. Trimming took off 1 base at V and 6 bases at J, with 15 bases between the two ends. Germline V lookup: CDR1 MGHRA, CDR2 YSYEKL. Here the CDR3 reads CASSQVGREVDGYTF. The DNA of the CDR3 is TGCGCCAGCAGCCAAGTGGGCAGGGAAGTTGATGGCTACACCTTC.

This clone showed up just once. V is TRBV28 and J is TRBJ1-2; tentative D call: TRBD1 (6 bases). The V gene's germline CDR1 is MDHEN and CDR2 SYDVKM. V lost 5 bases and J 6 bases, leaving 16 bases between the germline ends. The CDR3 totals 14 residues. This CDR3 is CASSRPGGWDGYTF. In DNA, the CDR3 is TGTGCCAGCAGTCGCCCGGGGGGCTGGGATGGCTACACCTTC.

The chain uses TRBV6-5 and TRBJ2-3; either TRBD1 or TRBD2 may supply D (6 bases each). In germline, CDR1 is MNHEY, CDR2 SVGAGI. This CDR3 comprises 14 residues. Trimming removed 8 bases at V and 2 bases at J, with 14 bases between. This CDR3 is CASEVGGHTDTQYF. The CDR3 nucleotides are TGTGCCAGCGAAGTCGGGGGACACACAGATACGCAGTATTTT.

V is TRBV5-1 and J is TRBJ1-1; 7 positions match TRBD1. Germline lookup yields CDR1 SGHRS and CDR2 YFSETQ. The CDR3 is 17 residues long. V was pared by 4 bases and J by 4 bases, with 16 bases of the junction left unmatched. Here the CDR3 reads CASSPRGIARTGTEAFF. CDR3 nucleotides: TGCGCCAGCAGCCCCAGGGGGATCGCGCGGACAGGCACTGAAGCTTTCTTT.

The chain links TRBV7-2 to TRBJ1-1; D is unresolved. Trimming pared 1 base from V and 1 base from J, leaving 7 bases between. The length of the CDR3 is 14 residues. CDR1 is SGHTA, CDR2 FQGNSA, per germline. This CDR3 reads CASSLDPGNTEAFF. The CDR3 DNA reads TGTGCCAGCAGCTTAGACCCGGGGAACACTGAAGCTTTCTTT.

The chain recombines TRBV11-2 with TRBJ2-7; D is ambiguous. Trimming removed 1 base from V and 3 bases from J, with 10 bases in between. Germline V gene lookup returns CDR1 SGHAT and CDR2 FQNNGV. The CDR3 runs to 14 residues. DNA for the CDR3: TGTGCCAGCAGCTTAGTCAGTAGTATCTACGAGCAGTACTTC. It yields the protein CASSLVSSIYEQYF.

This clone was counted a few times. This chain links TRBV10-3 with TRBJ1-4; weak D call: TRBD1 (5 bases). The V end was cut by 11 bases, the J end by 8 bases, with 18 bases between. Germline CDR1 and CDR2: ENHRY and SYGVKD. The CDR3 runs to 13 residues. In DNA, the CDR3 is TGTGCCGCCCACAGTGGCCCAGGGGAAAAACTGTTTTTT. This encodes CAAHSGPGEKLFF.

The V call is TRBV15, the J call TRBJ2-3; 9 bases agree with TRBD2. V lost 0 bases, J lost 0 bases, and 7 bases stayed unmatched. The CDR3 runs 18 residues. CDR1 LNHNV and CDR2 YYDKDF come from the germline V gene (reference sequence). Here the CDR3 reads CATSRDLASGASTDTQYF. CDR3 DNA sequence: TGTGCCACCAGCAGAGATCTGGCTAGCGGGGCTAGCACAGATACGCAGTATTTT.

The genes are TRBV3-1 (or the pseudogene TRBV3-2) and TRBJ2-3, with TRBD1 as a possible D gene (5 bases). V lost 2 bases, J lost 11 bases, and 17 bases lay in between. Germline-derived CDR1 and CDR2 are LGHDT and YNNKEL (reference sequence). The CDR3 is made up of 14 amino acids. The CDR3 DNA sequence: TGTGCCAGCAGCCAAACAGGTCTAGGGAAGGGGCAGTATTTT. Protein product: CASSQTGLGKGQYF.

V usage is TRBV6-1 and J usage is TRBJ2-5; possibly TRBD1 or TRBD2 for D (6 bases each). Germline V gives CDR1 MNHNS, CDR2 SASEGT. V was shortened by 2 bases and J by 4 bases, with 11 bases between the two germline ends. The CDR3 contains 14 residues. The CDR3 DNA follows: TGTGCCAGCAGTGAACAGGGGAGGACAGAGACCCAGTACTTC. Residues: CASSEQGRTETQYF.

Points on this clone: A read error may produce the germline difference seen at one junction end. This sequence joins TRBV5-1 and TRBJ1-2; TRBD1 is a possible D gene (5 bases). Germline V CDR1 and CDR2: SGHRS, YFSETQ. CDR3 length: 18 amino acids. CDR3 region: CASSSLGFGTLLHYGYTF. The CDR3 nucleotides read TGCGCCAGCAGCTCCCTGGGGTTCGGGACCTTACTTCACTACGGCTACACCTTC.

This sequence joins TRBV2 and TRBJ2-3, with 11 bases matching TRBD2. CDR3 length equals 16 residues. Per the germline V gene, CDR1 is SNHLY and CDR2 is FYNNEI. V dropped 6 bases and J dropped 2; count of bases not matched to a gene: 7. The CDR3 DNA sequence: TGTGCCAGCAGCCGTTCGACTAGCGGGGACACAGATACGCAGTATTTT. Translation: CASSRSTSGDTDTQYF.

V usage is TRBV3-1 (or the pseudogene TRBV3-2) and J usage is TRBJ2-3, with D possibly TRBD2 on 6 matching bases. This CDR3 region has 12 residues. The germline V gene has CDR1 LGHDT and CDR2 YNNKEL (reference sequence). The V end lost 4 bases, the J end lost 5 bases, and 7 bases lay between the germline ends. The DNA of the CDR3 is TGTGCCAGCAGCCGCGGGGAAGATACGCAGTATTTT. It specifies CASSRGEDTQYF.

This clone has a single count. The same CDR3 also results from other DNA sequences found in this sample. The V gene is TRBV5-1, the J gene TRBJ2-7; 10 nucleotides line up with TRBD1. This CDR3 is 14 amino acids long. Per germline, CDR1 SGHRS and CDR2 YFSETQ. Trimming removed 0 bases from V and 5 bases from J; junction bases left unmatched: 2. The CDR3, as DNA: TGCGCCAGCAGCTTGGGACAGGGGGCTGACGAGCAGTACTTC. Amino acids: CASSLGQGADEQYF.

The chain links TRBV5-1 to TRBJ1-4; weak D call: TRBD1 (5 bases). V dropped 0 bases and J dropped 0 bases, with 9 bases sitting between them. This CDR3 contains 16 residues. Germline V lookup: CDR1 SGHRS, CDR2 YFSETQ. As DNA, the CDR3 is TGCGCCAGCAGCTTGGGGGACTACACAACTAATGAAAAACTGTTTTTT. This gives the protein CASSLGDYTTNEKLFF.

The chain recombines TRBV2 with TRBJ2-2; 10 positions match TRBD1. The germline CDR1 and CDR2 sequences are SNHLY and FYNNEI. The J segment lost 7 bases and the V segment lost 6 bases, leaving 2 bases of the junction unmatched. CDR3 size: 13 residues. The chain's CDR3 is CASSGTGDGELFF. The CDR3 nucleotides are TGTGCCAGCAGCGGGACAGGGGACGGGGAGCTGTTTTTT.

The gene calls are TRBV5-1 and TRBJ2-7; D gene uncertain. Germline V gene data show CDR1 as SGHRS and CDR2 as YFSETQ. There are 18 residues in the CDR3. Trimming removed 1 base at V and 0 bases at J, with 20 bases between. The CDR3 coding sequence is TGCGCCAGCAGCTTGCGGCAGAACCTTGTCACGCGCTCCTACGAGCAGTACTTC. Translating gives CASSLRQNLVTRSYEQYF.

This clone has more than one count but fewer than ten. V gene TRBV10-2 combines with J gene TRBJ2-5, with D perhaps being TRBD1 or TRBD2 (6 bases each). The germline gives CDR1 WSHSY, CDR2 SAAADI. There are 15 residues in the CDR3. With 3 bases removed from V and 5 bases from J, the gap between germline ends came to 16 bases. This CDR3 is CASSEQGGLWETQYF. The CDR3 bases are TGCGCCAGCAGTGAACAGGGAGGTTTATGGGAGACCCAGTACTTC.

The chain has TRBV7-8 and TRBJ2-1, with 8 bases that match TRBD1. The CDR3 length is 16 residues. V lost 5 bases and J lost 8; bases outside the gene matches: 14. Germline V gene sequence: CDR1 SGHVS, CDR2 FQNEAQ. The CDR3 sequence: CASSQRGDRGFDEQFF. The CDR3 nucleotides are TGTGCCAGCAGCCAGAGGGGAGACAGGGGTTTTGATGAGCAGTTCTTC.

V usage is TRBV27 and J usage is TRBJ2-1; D gene uncertain. Germline V CDR1 and CDR2: MNHEY, SMNVEV (reference sequence). There are 13 residues in the CDR3. V was cut by 6 bases and J by 3 bases, with 9 bases left in between. CDR3 in amino acids: CASSQNSYNEQFF. CDR3 coding DNA: TGTGCCAGCAGCCAAAACAGCTACAATGAGCAGTTCTTC.